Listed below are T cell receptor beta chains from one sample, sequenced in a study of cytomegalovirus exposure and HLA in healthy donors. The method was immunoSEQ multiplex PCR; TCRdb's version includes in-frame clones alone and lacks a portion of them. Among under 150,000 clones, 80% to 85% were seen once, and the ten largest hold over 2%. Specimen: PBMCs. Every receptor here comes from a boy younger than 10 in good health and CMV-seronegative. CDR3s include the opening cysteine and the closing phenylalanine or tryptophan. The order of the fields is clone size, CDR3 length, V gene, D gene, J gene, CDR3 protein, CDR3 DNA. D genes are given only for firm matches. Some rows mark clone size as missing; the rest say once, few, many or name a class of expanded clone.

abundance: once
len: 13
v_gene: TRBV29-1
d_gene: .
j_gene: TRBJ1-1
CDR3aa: CSVVGRLNTEAFF
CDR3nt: TGCAGCGTTGTTGGCAGGTTGAACACTGAAGCTTTCTTT

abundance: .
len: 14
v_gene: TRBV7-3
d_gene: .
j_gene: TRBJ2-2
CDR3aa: CASRGGRDTGELFF
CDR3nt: TGTGCCAGCAGGGGAGGCAGGGACACCGGGGAGCTGTTTTTT

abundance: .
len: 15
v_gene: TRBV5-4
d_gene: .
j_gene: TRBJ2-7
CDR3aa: CASSLARYGSYEQYF
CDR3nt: TGTGCCAGCAGCTTGGCCAGATATGGTTCCTACGAGCAGTACTTC

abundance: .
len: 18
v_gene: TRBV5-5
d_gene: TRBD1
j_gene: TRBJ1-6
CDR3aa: CASSLKKKQGSYNSPLHF
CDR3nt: TGTGCCAGCAGCCTCAAAAAAAAACAGGGGTCCTATAATTCACCCCTCCACTTT

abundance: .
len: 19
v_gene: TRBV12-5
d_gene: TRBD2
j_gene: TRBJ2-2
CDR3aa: CASGFVVDGTRNVAGELFF
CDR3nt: TGTGCTAGTGGTTTCGTGGTAGATGGGACTAGGAACGTCGCCGGGGAGCTGTTTTTT

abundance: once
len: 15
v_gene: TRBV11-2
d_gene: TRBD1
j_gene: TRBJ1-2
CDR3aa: CASSFGTGPNYGYTF
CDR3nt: TGTGCCAGCAGCTTCGGGACAGGCCCTAACTATGGCTACACCTTC

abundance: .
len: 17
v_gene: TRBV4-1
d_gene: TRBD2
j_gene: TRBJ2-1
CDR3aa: CASSQVQAGGPYNEQFF
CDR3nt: TGCGCCAGCAGCCAAGTTCAGGCGGGAGGACCCTACAATGAGCAGTTCTTC

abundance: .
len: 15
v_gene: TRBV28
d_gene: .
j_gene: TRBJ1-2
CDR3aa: CASSLYGQTNYGYTF
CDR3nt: TGTGCCAGCAGTTTATACGGACAGACTAACTATGGCTACACCTTC

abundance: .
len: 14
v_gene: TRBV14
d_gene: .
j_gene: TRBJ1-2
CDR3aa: CASSQGDGNYGYTF
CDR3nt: TGTGCCAGCAGCCAGGGAGACGGGAACTATGGCTACACCTTC

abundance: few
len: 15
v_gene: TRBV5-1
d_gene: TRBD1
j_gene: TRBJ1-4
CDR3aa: CASSLGQGKNEKLFF
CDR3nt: TGCGCCAGCAGCTTGGGACAGGGGAAAAATGAAAAACTGTTTTTT

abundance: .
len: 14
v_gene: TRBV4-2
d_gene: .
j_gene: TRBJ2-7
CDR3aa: CASSQEQGSYEQYF
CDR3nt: TGTGCCAGCAGCCAAGAACAGGGATCCTACGAGCAGTACTTC

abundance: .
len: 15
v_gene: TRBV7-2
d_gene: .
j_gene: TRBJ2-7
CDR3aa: CASSLSRGTLLEQYF
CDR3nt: TGTGCCAGCAGCTTATCGAGGGGGACCCTGCTCGAGCAGTACTTC

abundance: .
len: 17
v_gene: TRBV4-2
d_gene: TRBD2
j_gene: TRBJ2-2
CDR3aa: CASSPGASGIFVGELFF
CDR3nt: TGTGCCAGCAGCCCTGGGGCTAGCGGGATTTTTGTCGGGGAGCTGTTTTTT

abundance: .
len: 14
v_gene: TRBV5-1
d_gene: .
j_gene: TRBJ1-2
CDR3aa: CASSLQGRDYGYTF
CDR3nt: TGCGCCAGCAGCTTACAGGGCCGGGACTATGGCTACACCTTC

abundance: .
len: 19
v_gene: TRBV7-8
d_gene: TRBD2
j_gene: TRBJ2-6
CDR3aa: CASSLERERGWSGANVLTF
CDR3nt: TGTGCCAGCAGCTTAGAGCGGGAGCGGGGCTGGTCTGGGGCCAACGTCCTGACTTTC

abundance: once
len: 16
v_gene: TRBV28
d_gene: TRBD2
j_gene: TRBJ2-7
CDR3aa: CASTPRTSAFTYEQYF
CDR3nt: TGTGCCAGCACCCCTAGGACTAGCGCCTTCACCTACGAGCAGTACTTC

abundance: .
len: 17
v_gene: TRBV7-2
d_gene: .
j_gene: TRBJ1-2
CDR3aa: CASSLGPAVGSLGGYTF
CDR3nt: TGTGCCAGCAGCTTAGGTCCCGCGGTCGGGAGCTTGGGAGGCTACACCTTC

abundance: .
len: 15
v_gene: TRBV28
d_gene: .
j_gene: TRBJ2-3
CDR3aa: CASSLPRGATDTQYF
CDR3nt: TGTGCCAGCAGCCTTCCGCGGGGAGCCACAGATACGCAGTATTTT

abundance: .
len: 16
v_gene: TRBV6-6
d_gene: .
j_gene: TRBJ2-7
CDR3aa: CASSSSRSEGAYEQYF
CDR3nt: TGTGCCAGCAGTTCTTCACGGTCGGAGGGAGCCTACGAGCAGTACTTC

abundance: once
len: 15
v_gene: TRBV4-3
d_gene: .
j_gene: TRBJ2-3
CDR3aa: CASSQVGIPTDTQYF
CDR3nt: TGCGCCAGCAGCCAAGTCGGGATCCCCACAGATACGCAGTATTTT

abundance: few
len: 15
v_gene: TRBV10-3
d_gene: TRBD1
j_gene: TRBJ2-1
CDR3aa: CAIRYDRGGFNEQFF
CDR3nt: TGTGCCATCAGATACGACAGGGGGGGATTCAATGAGCAGTTCTTC

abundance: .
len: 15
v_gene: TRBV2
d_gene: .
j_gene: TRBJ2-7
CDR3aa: CASSQEAGLRSTQYF
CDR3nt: TGTGCCAGCAGTCAGGAGGCCGGGCTACGATCCACTCAGTACTTC

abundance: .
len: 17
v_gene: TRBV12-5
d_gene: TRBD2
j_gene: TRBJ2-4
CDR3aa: CASGLVILTSGENIQYF
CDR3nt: TGTGCTAGTGGTTTGGTAATACTGACTAGCGGGGAAAACATTCAGTACTTC

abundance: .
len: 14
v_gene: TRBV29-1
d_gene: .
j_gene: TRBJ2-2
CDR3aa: CSVVSQGNTGELFF
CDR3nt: TGCAGCGTTGTGTCACAGGGGAACACCGGGGAGCTGTTTTTT

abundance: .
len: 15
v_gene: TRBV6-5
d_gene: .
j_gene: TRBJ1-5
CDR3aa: CASSYRGYSNQPQHF
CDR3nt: TGTGCCAGCAGTTACAGGGGGTATAGCAATCAGCCCCAGCATTTT

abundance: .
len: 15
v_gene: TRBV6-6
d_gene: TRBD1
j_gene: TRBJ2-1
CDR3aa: CASSFKGQGNNEQFF
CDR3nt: TGTGCCAGCAGTTTCAAGGGACAGGGGAACAATGAGCAGTTCTTC

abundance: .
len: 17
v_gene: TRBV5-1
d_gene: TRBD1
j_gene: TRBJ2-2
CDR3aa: CASSFATGGIRLGELFF
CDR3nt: TGCGCCAGCAGCTTTGCCACAGGGGGCATTCGGCTGGGGGAGCTGTTTTTT

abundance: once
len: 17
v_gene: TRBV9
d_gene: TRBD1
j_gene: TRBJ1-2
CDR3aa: CASSVDIPTGVNYGYTF
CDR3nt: TGTGCCAGCAGCGTAGACATCCCGACAGGGGTGAACTATGGCTACACCTTC

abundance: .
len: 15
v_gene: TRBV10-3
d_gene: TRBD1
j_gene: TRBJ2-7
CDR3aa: CAIRSDRARSYEQYF
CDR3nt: TGTGCCATCAGATCCGACAGGGCCAGATCCTACGAGCAGTACTTC

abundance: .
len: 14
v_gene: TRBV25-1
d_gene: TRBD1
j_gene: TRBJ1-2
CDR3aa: CASSATGTGRFLAF
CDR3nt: TGTGCCAGCAGTGCTACCGGGACAGGCCGCTTTCTCGCCTTC

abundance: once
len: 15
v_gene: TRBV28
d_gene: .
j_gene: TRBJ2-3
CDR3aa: CASSTPGGSTDTQYF
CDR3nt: TGTGCCAGCAGTACGCCAGGAGGTAGCACAGATACGCAGTATTTT

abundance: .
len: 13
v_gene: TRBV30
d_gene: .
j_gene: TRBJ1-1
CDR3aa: CAWSEQGYTEAFF
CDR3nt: TGTGCCTGGAGCGAACAGGGTTACACTGAAGCTTTCTTT

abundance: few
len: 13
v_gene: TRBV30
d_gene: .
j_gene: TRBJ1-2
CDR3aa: CAWSVSAGYGYTF
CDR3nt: TGTGCCTGGAGTGTATCGGCGGGCTATGGCTACACCTTC

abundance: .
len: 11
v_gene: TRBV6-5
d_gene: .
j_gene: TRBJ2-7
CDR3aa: CASGAVPEQYF
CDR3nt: TGTGCCAGCGGAGCGGTACCCGAGCAGTACTTC

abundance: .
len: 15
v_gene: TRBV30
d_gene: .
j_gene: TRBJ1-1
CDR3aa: CAWSPLKAVRTEAFF
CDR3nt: TGTGCCTGGAGTCCCCTGAAGGCGGTAAGGACTGAAGCTTTCTTT

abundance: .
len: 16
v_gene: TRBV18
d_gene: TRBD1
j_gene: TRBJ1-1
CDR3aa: CASSRYQGARDTEAFF
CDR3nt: TGTGCCAGCTCACGTTACCAGGGGGCGCGGGACACTGAAGCTTTCTTT

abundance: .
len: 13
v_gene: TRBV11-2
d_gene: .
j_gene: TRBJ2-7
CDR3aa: CASSPRGMGEQYF
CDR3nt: TGTGCCAGCAGCCCAAGGGGGATGGGCGAGCAGTACTTC

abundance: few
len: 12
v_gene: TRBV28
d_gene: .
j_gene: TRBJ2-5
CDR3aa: CASSTGSRTQYF
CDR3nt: TGTGCCAGCAGTACAGGGTCAAGGACCCAGTACTTC

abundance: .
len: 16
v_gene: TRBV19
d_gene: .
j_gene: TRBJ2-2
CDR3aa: CASSIYTPGSTGELFF
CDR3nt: TGTGCCAGTAGTATTTATACGCCGGGGAGCACCGGGGAGCTGTTTTTT

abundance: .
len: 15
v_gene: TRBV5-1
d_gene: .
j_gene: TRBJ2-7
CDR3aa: CASSWGGLNSYEQYF
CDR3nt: TGCGCCAGCAGCTGGGGGGGCTTAAACTCCTACGAGCAGTACTTC

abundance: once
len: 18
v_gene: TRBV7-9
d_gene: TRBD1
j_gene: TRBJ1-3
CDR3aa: CSSSSTFGTETPGNTIYF
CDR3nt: TGTTCCAGCAGCTCGACCTTTGGGACAGAGACGCCTGGAAACACCATATATTTT

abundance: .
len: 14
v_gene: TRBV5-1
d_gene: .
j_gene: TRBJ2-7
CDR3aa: CASSPAGRYYEQYF
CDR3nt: TGCGCCAGCAGCCCAGCCGGGAGATACTACGAGCAGTACTTC

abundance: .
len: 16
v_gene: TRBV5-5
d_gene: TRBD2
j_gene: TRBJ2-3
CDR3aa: CASRLRGGRGTDTQYF
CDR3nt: TGTGCCAGCAGACTCCGGGGGGGCCGTGGCACAGATACGCAGTATTTT

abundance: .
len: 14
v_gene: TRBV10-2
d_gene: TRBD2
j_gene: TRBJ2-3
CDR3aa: CATLGLAGGDTQYF
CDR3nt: TGCGCCACCCTAGGACTAGCGGGAGGCGATACGCAGTATTTT

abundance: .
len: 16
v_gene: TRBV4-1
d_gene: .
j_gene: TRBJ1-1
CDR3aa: CASSQDGSRMNTEAFF
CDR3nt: TGCGCCAGCAGCCAAGATGGTTCCAGGATGAACACTGAAGCTTTCTTT

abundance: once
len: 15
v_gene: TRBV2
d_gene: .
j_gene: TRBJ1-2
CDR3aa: CASRSPPQGNRGYTF
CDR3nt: TGTGCCAGCAGGAGTCCCCCGCAGGGTAATCGGGGCTACACCTTC

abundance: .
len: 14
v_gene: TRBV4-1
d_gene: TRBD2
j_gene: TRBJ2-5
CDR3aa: CASSQPTSGKTQYF
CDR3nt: TGCGCCAGCAGCCAACCGACTAGCGGCAAGACCCAGTACTTC

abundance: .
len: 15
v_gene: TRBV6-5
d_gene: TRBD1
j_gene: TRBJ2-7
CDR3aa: CASSRTGDPNYEQYF
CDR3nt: TGTGCCAGCAGCCGGACAGGGGACCCCAACTACGAGCAGTACTTC

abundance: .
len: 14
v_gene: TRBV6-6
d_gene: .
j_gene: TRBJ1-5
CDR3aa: CASSFDDINQPQHF
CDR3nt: TGTGCCAGCAGTTTCGATGACATCAATCAGCCCCAGCATTTT

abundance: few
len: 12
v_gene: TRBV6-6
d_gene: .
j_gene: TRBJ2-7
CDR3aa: CASRTVAYEQYF
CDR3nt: TGTGCCAGCAGAACGGTTGCCTACGAGCAGTACTTC

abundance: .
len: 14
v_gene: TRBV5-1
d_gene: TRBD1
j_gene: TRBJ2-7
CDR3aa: CASSLGGTGNEQYF
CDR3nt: TGCGCCAGCAGCTTAGGGGGGACAGGGAACGAGCAGTACTTC

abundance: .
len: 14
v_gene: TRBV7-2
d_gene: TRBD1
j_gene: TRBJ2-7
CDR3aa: CASSLRQGEYEQYF
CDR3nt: TGTGCCAGCAGCCTCCGACAGGGGGAGTACGAGCAGTACTTC

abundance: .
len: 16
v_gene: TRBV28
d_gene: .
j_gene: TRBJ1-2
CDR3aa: CASSLGRGVFGYGYTF
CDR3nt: TGTGCCAGCAGTTTGGGCAGGGGTGTATTTGGCTATGGCTACACCTTC